The sequence of this T cell receptor beta chain was determined in a study of regulatory T cells in long-lasting Graves disease. This CDR3 is built from 14 residues. The V end lost 5 bases, the J end lost 6 bases, and 13 bases lay between the germline ends. Germline CDR1 is MDHEN and CDR2 is SYDVKM. Arm-PCR of CDR3 regions and iRepertoire HTBI primers were used to build TCR beta libraries. TCRdb used MiXCR to reprocess the multiplex PCR reads, holding one entry per CDR3 protein. The data contain about 310,000 distinct CDR3 sequences, 22% of them singletons. This clonotype was detected ten times or more. Documented time point: persistent/refractory GD, antithyroid drugs over 5 years with positive TRAb. After RNA was extracted from PBMCs, the TCR library was made from it.

The sample here was peripheral blood mononuclear cells (PBMCs), taken when the disease was refractory, from a patient treated with antithyroid drugs. This receptor was identified in a female donor with Graves disease. The chain carries TRBV28 and TRBJ2-2; possibly TRBD2 for D (6 bases). The CDR3 bases are TGTGCCAGCAGTGGGGGGAGCTTGCCCGGGGAGCTGTTTTTT. This encodes CASSGGSLPGELFF. Using reference TRBV28 and TRBJ2-2 for the parts outside the CDR3, the full variable domain is DVKVTQSSRYLVKRTGEKVFLECVQDMDHENMFWYRQDPGLGLRLIYFSYDVKMKEKGDIPEGYSVSREKKERFSLILESASTNQTSMYLCASSGGSLPGELFFGEGSRLTVL.